A selection of T cell receptor beta chains follows, all from one sample in a study. TCRdb re-called the RT-PCR reads with MiXCR, one entry per CDR3 protein. The sample has 650,000 to 800,000 distinct CDR3 sequences; approximately 15% are singletons. Sequenced: memory CD4+ T cells from blood. Receptors originate from a female donor in good health, serving as a healthy control. Both conserved end residues are part of each CDR3. The order of the fields is CDR3 length, J gene, V gene, D gene, clone size, CDR3 protein, CDR3 DNA. D genes are given only for firm matches. Clone size is given for some rows only: seen once, a few or many times, or a class if the clone is expanded.

16 TRBJ1-6 TRBV28 . few CASSDLTGSLNSPLHF TGTGCCAGCAGCGACCTCACAGGCTCCCTAAATTCACCCCTCCACTTT
13 TRBJ1-4 TRBV28 TRBD1 few CASAGQGVEKLFF TGTGCCAGCGCGGGACAGGGGGTTGAAAAACTGTTTTTT
18 TRBJ1-6 TRBV12-3/TRBV12-4 . many CASTQGSRGFTYNSPLHF TGTGCCAGCACCCAGGGGTCCAGGGGTTTCACCTATAATTCACCCCTCCACTTT
14 TRBJ2-7 TRBV27 . . CASSSQVGPYEQYF TGTGCCAGCAGTTCCCAGGTCGGGCCCTACGAGCAGTACTTC
13 TRBJ2-1 TRBV6-6 TRBD2 . CASRTSGGDEQFF TGTGCCAGCAGAACTAGCGGGGGAGATGAGCAGTTCTTC
14 TRBJ2-7 TRBV20-1 TRBD2 . CSARISGGAGWQYF TGCAGTGCTAGAATTAGCGGGGGGGCGGGATGGCAGTACTTC
14 TRBJ2-4 TRBV20-1 . . CSARPGQAINIQYF TGCAGTGCTAGACCAGGACAAGCGATAAACATTCAGTACTTC
16 TRBJ2-5 TRBV20-1 TRBD2 few CSVSGVSGRLQETQYF TGCAGTGTAAGCGGGGTTAGCGGGAGGCTACAAGAGACCCAGTACTTC
12 TRBJ1-1 TRBV3-1 . . CASSPPQGEAFF TGTGCCAGCAGCCCTCCACAGGGTGAAGCTTTCTTT
14 TRBJ2-3 TRBV6-1 . many CASIYRVLTDTQYF TGTGCCAGCATTTACAGGGTACTCACAGATACGCAGTATTTT
15 TRBJ2-5 TRBV20-1 TRBD2 . CSARVRLAGAETQYF TGCAGTGCTAGAGTTAGACTAGCGGGAGCAGAGACCCAGTACTTC
13 TRBJ1-1 TRBV6-4 . many CASSWDWNTEAFF TGTGCCAGCAGCTGGGATTGGAACACTGAAGCTTTCTTT
15 TRBJ1-2 TRBV18 . . CASSQGATETYGYTF TGTGCCAGCTCACAAGGGGCGACGGAAACCTATGGCTACACCTTC
13 TRBJ2-7 TRBV3-1 . . CASSQILGGEQYF TGTGCCAGCAGCCAGATACTAGGCGGCGAGCAGTACTTC
14 TRBJ1-1 TRBV7-9 . few CASSHEHGATEAFF TGTGCCAGCAGCCACGAACATGGGGCCACTGAAGCTTTCTTT
14 TRBJ1-1 TRBV9 TRBD1 . CASSVGTGETEAFF TGTGCCAGCAGCGTCGGGACAGGGGAAACTGAAGCTTTCTTT
16 TRBJ2-1 TRBV20-1 TRBD2 many CSAWDFSGRNANEQFF TGCAGTGCTTGGGATTTTAGCGGGAGAAATGCCAATGAGCAGTTCTTC
15 TRBJ2-5 TRBV15 TRBD2 . CATSRDPGGQETQYF TGTGCCACCAGCAGAGACCCGGGAGGCCAAGAGACCCAGTACTTC